The 9 T cell receptor beta chains presented below share a single source sample, sequenced in a study of sequential checkpoint blockade in melanoma. Profiling relied on immunoSEQ multiplex PCR, and the TCRdb table lists in-frame clones only, not all of them. Of roughly 19,000 clones listed, around four fifths were seen once; the top ten hold 35% to 40%. Regarding treatment: randomized to nivolumab then ipilimumab (arm A) or the reverse (arm B). Sample: CD8+ T cells sorted from blood (inferred from file names), taken from a patient given nivolumab and ipilimumab in sequence. These receptors all come from a human donor with melanoma.

This clone was seen only once. V is TRBV6-5 and J is TRBJ1-2, with D possibly TRBD1 on 6 matching bases. Germline CDR1 MNHEY, CDR2 SVGAGI. Trimming removed 4 bases at V and 7 bases at J, with 19 bases between. This CDR3 comprises 15 residues. CDR3 protein: CASSSQSTGFTGYTF. In nucleotides, the CDR3 is TGTGCCAGCAGTTCTCAATCTACAGGGTTCACTGGCTACACCTTC.

V and J are TRBV6-1 and TRBJ2-3; D unclear. Trimming took 3 bases from V and 0 from J, leaving 10 bases between them. This CDR3 has 15 residues. Germline V gene sequence: CDR1 MNHNS, CDR2 SASEGT. The CDR3: CASSEVRVSTDTQYF. CDR3 bases: TGTGCCAGCAGTGAGGTCCGGGTTAGCACAGATACGCAGTATTTT.

V gene TRBV30 combines with J gene TRBJ1-6; D not certain. This CDR3 has 15 residues. Germline CDR1 reads GTSNPN; CDR2 reads SVGIG (reference sequence). The V gene lost 0 bases and the J gene lost 7 bases, with 13 bases spanning the gap. In DNA, the CDR3 is TGTGCCTGGAGTGTACTCCAGATGGGCAATTCACCCCTCCACTTT. It yields the protein CAWSVLQMGNSPLHF. Drawing the rest from reference TRBV30 and TRBJ1-6, the complete variable domain is SQTIHQWPATLVQPVGSPLSLECTVEGTSNPNLYWYRQAAGRGLQLLFYSVGIGQISSEVPQNLSASRPQDRQFILSSKKLLLSDSGFYLCAWSVLQMGNSPLHFGNGTRLTVT.

The rearrangement joins TRBV28 to TRBJ2-7; D perhaps matches TRBD1 (6 bases). Germline V gene data show CDR1 as MDHEN and CDR2 as SYDVKM. With 6 bases removed from V and 1 base from J, the gap between germline ends came to 10 bases. This CDR3 comprises 13 residues. CDR3 DNA: TGTGCCAGCAGCCTGACAGGATCCTACGAGCAGTACTTC. It yields the protein CASSLTGSYEQYF.

The V call is TRBV5-5, the J call TRBJ1-1; 8 bases match TRBD1. V shed 4 bases and J 3 bases; nucleotides not matched to a gene: 8. The CDR3 consists of 15 residues. In germline, CDR1 is SGHKS, CDR2 YYEKEE (reference sequence). The CDR3 nucleotides read TGTGCCAGCAGCCTCTTCAGGGGGCCCCACACTGAAGCTTTCTTT. It translates to CASSLFRGPHTEAFF.

V is TRBV5-5 and J is TRBJ1-2, with 8 bases lining up with TRBD1. The junction had 10 bases not matched to a gene; V was cut back by 3 bases and J by 0 bases. The CDR3 has 17 amino acids. Germline values: CDR1 SGHKS, CDR2 YYEKEE (reference sequence). CDR3 coding DNA: TGTGCCAGCAGCTCCGCCGGACAGGGTACCCCTAACTATGGCTACACCTTC. The encoded protein is CASSSAGQGTPNYGYTF.

The chain combines TRBV28 with TRBJ1-5; D unresolved. Germline CDR1 reads MDHEN; CDR2 reads SYDVKM. The germline V and J ends were trimmed by 5 bases and 4 bases, with 12 bases remaining between them. The CDR3 consists of 14 residues. CDR3 protein: CASSPRLENQPQHF. The CDR3 DNA sequence: TGTGCCAGCAGTCCCCGATTGGAGAATCAGCCCCAGCATTTT.

J is TRBJ1-2 and V is TRBV19; 12 nucleotides match TRBD1. Germline CDR1 reads LNHDA; CDR2 reads SQIVND (reference sequence). CDR3 length equals 15 residues. With V trimmed by 5 bases and J by 4 bases, 5 bases remained unmatched. In DNA form, the CDR3 reads TGTGCCAGTAGTTCCGGGACAGGGGGCGCCTATGGCTACACCTTC. Its protein product is CASSSGTGGAYGYTF.

The gene calls are TRBV14 and TRBJ2-2, with TRBD2 as a possible D gene (5 bases). CDR1 and CDR2 (germline): SGHDN, FVKESK. V lost 2 bases to trimming and J lost 2 bases, with 6 bases between them. This CDR3 comprises 14 residues. This CDR3 is CASSQLANTGELFF. CDR3 DNA: TGTGCCAGCAGCCAACTAGCAAACACCGGGGAGCTGTTTTTT.